What follows is one T cell receptor (beta chain) and its context. Combining a sample-barcoded 5' primer with a J-beta primer mix, a second PCR ran for roughly 6 to 11 cycles. From the 5' RACE reads, TCRdb called clonotypes with MiXCR, one entry per CDR3 protein. Counted here are roughly 1.5 million distinct CDR3 sequences, 42% occurring once; the ten biggest clones make up 4%. This record belongs to a study of blood T cells in healthy people across ages. Germline assignment: CDR1 GTSNPN and CDR2 SVGIG (reference sequence). V gave up 4 bases and J gave up 0 bases, with 10 bases separating them. The CDR3 is 14 amino acids.

Sequenced sample: blood. The chain carries TRBV30 and TRBJ1-5; D remains ambiguous. This receptor was taken from a woman between 18 and 29 years old in good health. Here the CDR3 DNA reads TGTGCCTGGAACAGCGGGTATAGCAATCAGCCCCAGCATTTT. Translating gives CAWNSGYSNQPQHF.